This TCR beta chain comes out of a study of T cell responses to AZD1222 COVID-19 vaccine. Clones were read by immunoSEQ multiplex PCR, and TCRdb kept only the in-frame ones, dropping some. The sample consists of approximately 180,000 clones, about 88% of them appearing once. The CDR3 contains 14 residues. CDR1 and CDR2 (germline): MNHEY, SVGAGI. V lost 4 bases and J lost 2, with 8 bases in between. This TCR was recovered from an adult in good health. The material sequenced was peripheral blood, taken on day 0 of AZD1222 vaccination. The chain is built from TRBV6-5 and TRBJ1-4, with no clear D. CDR3 bases: TGTGCCAGCAGTTCCGCAGTTACTAATGAAAAACTGTTTTTT. This codes for CASSSAVTNEKLFF.